One T cell receptor (beta chain) is described in this entry. The data derive from a study of blood T cell repertoires in COVID-19. Across the study: COVID-19 samples from acute and convalescent phases originated in the United States, Italy and Spain. The cDNA or gDNA used as material had been derived from T cells, B-cell-depleted T cells, or PBMCs.

Original handling: Amplification of reference gene primers provided the estimated nucleated cell counts. TCRdb's copy holds only in-frame clones and misses some; the assay was immunoSEQ multiplex PCR. V, J and clone size derive from that table, while D and trimming were established from the DNA sequence. The sample contains roughly 160,000 clones, around 88% of which appear only once. Trimming left V 5 bases short and J 13 bases short, with 14 bases between. CDR1 and CDR2 (germline): SGHNT, YENEEA. The CDR3 is 11 residues long. This chain connects TRBV11-3 to TRBJ1-2, with unresolved D. Sequenced material: peripheral blood. This clonotype was sampled from an older woman who had recovered from COVID-19. As DNA, the CDR3 is TGTGCCAGCAGCCCAACACTGGGAGGCACCTTC. Its translation: CASSPTLGGTF.